This TCR beta chain was sequenced for a study of blood T cell repertoires in COVID-19 (dated by TCRdb to the early 2020s). Regarding the study in general: The collaborator samples originated in the United States, Italy and Spain and spanned the acute and convalescent phases of COVID-19. The prospective study material was composed of cDNA or gDNA derived from T cells, B-cell-depleted T cells, or PBMCs. Deeply sampled blood TCRbeta repertoires from subjects exposed to, actively infected with, or recovered from COVID-19 were included in the dataset. The repertoires were released in a freely available public database intended as a resource for research on the immune response to SARS-CoV-2. Samples came from the ongoing ImmuneRACE study (first 160 participants) plus 1,254 subjects from 6 global collaborators. Nearly every sample came with metadata listing a de-identified subject ID, COVID-19 status, age in years and sex. HLA class I and class II types, where available, came from metadata supplied by the sample provider rather than from assay-based typing. Study-level results and caveats: Clinical and demographic metadata were provided uncurated, with the amount varying by source and participant.

The immunoSEQ Assay, a bias-controlled multiplex PCR, was used to amplify TCRbeta CDR3 regions from genomic DNA. From the authors' description of their analysis: The number of nucleated cells in each sample was estimated from the amplification of reference gene primers within the assay. To quantify the absolute abundance of each unique TCRbeta CDR3 rearrangement, sequence reads were collapsed and filtered. For each sample, productive Simpson clonality was calculated as the square root of Simpson's diversity index over productive rearrangements. The table comes from immuneACCESS by way of TCRdb, which keeps in-frame sequences with V and J called. Part of the clones is missing from these tables; in studies checked, under half for an unresolved V gene and the rest for unknown reasons. That table supplies the V and J calls and clone size; D and trimming were determined from the DNA. Present in this sample are about 86,000 clones, around 80% of which were seen just once. The top ten constitute approximately 1.2% of the sample.

A distance of 9 bases separates the germline ends of V and J, which lose 2 bases and 10 bases respectively. The germline V gene encodes CDR1 SGHVS and CDR2 FNYEAQ. The CDR3, cysteine through phenylalanine, is 12 amino acids long. Only the CDR3 region is kept as DNA, spanning 36 bases read in frame from base 1. A word on this clone: The specificity of this receptor is unknown. The input lacks base qualities; no much larger clone sits a single base away.

The collaborating institutions used their own protocols to collect whole blood in K2EDTA tubes. For TCRbeta analysis, collaborator samples were shipped as frozen whole blood, as isolated PBMCs, or as DNA extracted from either sample type. This chain joins TRBV7-6 to TRBJ2-1, and the D gene may be TRBD1, 5 bases matching. The sequenced material came from peripheral blood. The TCR comes from an elderly woman with acute or convalescent COVID-19. The CDR3 region has the sequence CASSLQGGEQFF. The sequenced DNA: TGTGCCAGCAGCTTACAGGGTGGGGAGCAGTTCTTC.